This passage covers 14 T cell receptor beta chains from one sample sequenced in a study of blood T cells in healthy people across ages. For the second PCR, which ran for about 7 to 11 cycles, a sample-barcoded 5' primer and a J-beta primer mix were used. TCRdb analysed the 5' RACE reads with MiXCR anew, one entry per CDR3 protein. The repertoire includes almost 800,000 distinct CDR3 sequences, roughly 64% of them detected once, and roughly 22% sits in the top ten. Sequencing was carried out using blood. These receptors were obtained from a young man in good health.

The J gene is TRBJ1-4, the V gene TRBV6-2 or TRBV6-3; D not resolved. The V gene's germline CDR1 is MNHEY and CDR2 SVGEGT. V was pared by 2 bases and J by 4 bases, with 11 bases between. There are 15 residues in the CDR3. The CDR3 DNA follows: TGTGCCAGCAGTTACCATCCGGGCTATAATGAAAAACTGTTTTTT. Residues: CASSYHPGYNEKLFF.

This clonotype turned up a few times. This rearrangement joins TRBV27 to TRBJ2-5; 10 positions match TRBD2. After removal of 8 bases from V and 5 bases from J, the junction contained 8 bases not matched to a gene. This CDR3 spans 14 amino acids. CDR1 is MNHEY and CDR2 is SMNVEV in the germline V gene (reference sequence). The DNA of the CDR3 is TGTGCCAGCGGAGATCTAGCGGGAGCTGAGACCCAGTACTTC. This codes for CASGDLAGAETQYF.

The chain joins TRBV20-1 to TRBJ2-1, with D possibly matching TRBD2 (6 bases). The CDR3 length is 15 residues. Per germline, CDR1 DFQATT and CDR2 SNEGSKA (reference sequence). The CDR3: CSARPEGGSLNEQFF. In DNA form, the CDR3 reads TGCAGCGCACGACCAGAGGGAGGTAGTTTGAATGAGCAGTTCTTC.

This clonotype has just a few counts. This sequence joins TRBV20-1 and TRBJ2-5; the D gene is possibly TRBD2 (5 bases). The V end was cut by 6 bases, the J end by 4 bases, with 15 bases between. The CDR3 covers 13 residues. The germline V gene has CDR1 DFQATT and CDR2 SNEGSKA (reference sequence). The CDR3 region has the DNA TGCAGTGCGGCAAAGAGGGTCAGAGAGACCCAGTACTTC. This translates into CSAAKRVRETQYF.

The chain combines TRBV6-2 or TRBV6-3 with TRBJ2-2; 13 bases are a match to TRBD2. CDR3 length: 17 residues. The V and J ends lost 6 bases and 3 bases, in that order; junction bases with no gene match: 7. Germline CDR1 and CDR2: MNHEY and SVGEGT. CDR3 bases: TGTGCCAGCAGCCCAGGGACTAGCGGGACCTACACCGGGGAGCTGTTTTTT. Its translation is CASSPGTSGTYTGELFF.

This clonotype appeared a few times. This sequence joins TRBV9 and TRBJ2-5; 14 nucleotides match TRBD2. Germline V gives CDR1 SGDLS, CDR2 YYNGEE. The V gene end was trimmed by 3 bases and the J gene end by 5 bases; junction bases not matched to a gene: 6. The CDR3 has 16 residues. The CDR3 sequence is CASSGGTSGSSETQYF. In DNA form, the CDR3 reads TGTGCCAGCAGCGGAGGGACTAGCGGGAGTAGTGAGACCCAGTACTTC.

This clonotype turned up a few times. The chain has TRBV7-9 and TRBJ2-5; the match to TRBD2 covers 8 bases. Germline values: CDR1 SEHNR, CDR2 FQNEAQ (reference sequence). V was clipped by 4 bases and J by 4 bases; unmatched bases: 8. This CDR3 has 15 amino acids. The CDR3 is CASSSPTGTRETQYF. CDR3 DNA: TGTGCCAGCAGCTCCCCTACCGGGACTAGAGAGACCCAGTACTTC.

Ten or more counts support this clonotype. Given a much more abundant clone one base away, this may be a read error. The chain recombines TRBV19 with TRBJ1-5; D gene uncertain. Trimming left V 4 bases short and J 7 bases short, with 11 bases between. Per germline, CDR1 LNHDA and CDR2 SQIVND (reference sequence). The length of the CDR3 is 13 residues. The CDR3 DNA reads TGTGCCAGTAGTAGCGGGGTGGAGCAGCCCCAGCATTTT. This gives the protein CASSSGVEQPQHF.

The J gene is TRBJ2-7, the V gene TRBV10-3; 11 nucleotides align to TRBD2. Germline CDR1 is ENHRY and CDR2 is SYGVKD. CDR3 length: 14 amino acids. The J segment lost 5 bases and the V segment lost 4 bases, leaving 4 bases of the junction unmatched. The CDR3 reads CAISGSTSGDEQYF. DNA for the CDR3: TGTGCCATCAGTGGATCGACTAGCGGGGACGAGCAGTACTTC.

The rearrangement uses TRBV10-3 and TRBJ2-1, with D unclear. The CDR3 spans 14 residues. Per the germline V gene, CDR1 is ENHRY and CDR2 is SYGVKD. V was clipped by 6 bases and J by 5 bases, with 14 bases between them. CDR3 protein: CAIRLGVTDNEQFF. The CDR3 DNA follows: TGTGCCATCAGGCTTGGGGTTACCGACAATGAGCAGTTCTTC.

The chain employs TRBV5-1 and TRBJ2-7; no clear D gene. The better agreement between TRBJ2-5 and the DNA end casts doubt on the J call. CDR1 is SGHRS and CDR2 is YFSETQ in the germline V gene. The CDR3 totals 12 residues. The CDR3 nucleotides read TGCGCCACCTCCCGGGTGGAAGAGACCCAGTACTTC. This codes for CATSRVEETQYF.

The J gene is TRBJ1-5, the V gene TRBV7-9; D unresolved. CDR3 length: 12 amino acids. Germline lookup yields CDR1 SEHNR and CDR2 FQNEAQ (reference sequence). V lost 1 base to trimming and J lost 9 bases, with 7 bases between them. The CDR3 bases are TGTGCCAGCAGCTTAGGCCAGTGGCCCCAGCATTTT. Protein sequence: CASSLGQWPQHF.

This chain uses TRBV6-2 or TRBV6-3 with TRBJ2-7, with TRBD2 matching over 8 bases. The ends lost 1 base at V and 1 base at J; junction bases unmatched: 9. This CDR3 is 17 amino acids long. Germline V gene sequence: CDR1 MNHEY, CDR2 SVGEGT. The CDR3 DNA follows: TGTGCCAGCAGTTACTTAAGGACTAGCCTCTTGTCCTACGAGCAGTACTTC. As protein: CASSYLRTSLLSYEQYF.

The chain links TRBV6-6 to TRBJ1-5; D gene unclear. CDR1 MNHNY and CDR2 SVGAGI come from the germline V gene (reference sequence). Trimming removed 2 bases at V and 2 bases at J, with 7 bases between. The CDR3 loop spans 14 amino acids. CDR3 nucleotide sequence: TGTGCCAGCAGTTACACCCAGGGCAATCAGCCCCAGCATTTT. Translating gives CASSYTQGNQPQHF.